The T cell receptor beta chain under discussion was sequenced for a study of T cells in Graves' hyperthyroidism and ophthalmopathy. Amplified TCR beta CDR3 regions came from RNA transcripts. RT-PCR in the first round (using the HTBI primer set) targeted the TCR CDR3. TCRdb reanalysed the multiplex PCR reads using MiXCR and keeps one entry per CDR3 protein. The data contain 660,000 or so distinct CDR3 sequences, 45% of them singletons. The study's findings and limits: Ophthalmopathy stood apart from stable hyperthyroidism in a 13 V-J model. Blood also carried most thyroid clonotypes expanded above 0.001. Before onset, ophthalmopathy was predicted by the model a median roughly six months earlier.

Germline CDR1 reads SEHNR; CDR2 reads FQNEAQ (reference sequence). The CDR3 totals 16 residues. The junction had 13 bases not matched to a gene; V was cut back by 5 bases and J by 10 bases. This clonotype was counted only a few times. Its antigen is undetermined. This chain joins TRBV7-9 and TRBJ1-4; the match to TRBD1 covers 10 bases. This clonotype originated in an adult man with Graves' disease, either hyperthyroidism or ophthalmopathy (not recorded which). The sample comprised peripheral blood or thyroid tissue (not recorded which). The CDR3 loop reads CASSTADRGQVGKLFF. CDR3 in DNA: TGTGCCAGCAGCACAGCAGACAGGGGGCAGGTTGGAAAACTGTTTTTT.